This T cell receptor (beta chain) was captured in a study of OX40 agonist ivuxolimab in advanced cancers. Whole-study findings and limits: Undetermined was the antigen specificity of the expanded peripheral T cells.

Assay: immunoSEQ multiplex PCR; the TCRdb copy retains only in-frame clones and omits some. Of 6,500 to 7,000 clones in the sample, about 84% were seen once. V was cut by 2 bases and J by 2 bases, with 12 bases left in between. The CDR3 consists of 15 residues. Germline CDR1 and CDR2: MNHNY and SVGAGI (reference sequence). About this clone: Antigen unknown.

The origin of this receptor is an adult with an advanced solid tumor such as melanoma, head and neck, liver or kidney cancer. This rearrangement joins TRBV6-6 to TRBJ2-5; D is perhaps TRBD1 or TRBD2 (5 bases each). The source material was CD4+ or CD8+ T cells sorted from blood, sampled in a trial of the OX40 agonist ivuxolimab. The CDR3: CASSYLGRLQETQYF. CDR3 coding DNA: TGTGCCAGCAGTTACCTGGGACGCCTTCAAGAGACCCAGTACTTC.